This TCR beta chain was found in a study of T cells in Graves' hyperthyroidism and ophthalmopathy (dated by TCRdb to the late 2010s). Regarding the study in general: Peripheral blood was sampled at the time of initial diagnosis, prior to any treatment. TCR V-J signatures able to tell the groups apart were searched for in a discovery cohort of 100 or so patients, of whom over 40 had Graves' ophthalmopathy and roughly 57 had stable Graves' hyperthyroidism. Prospective prediction of ophthalmopathy was tested in an independent validation cohort consisting of fewer than 20 hyperthyroidism patients and more than 15 patients who later progressed to ophthalmopathy. The 90 to 100 discovery patients were randomly split 7:3 into training and test sets. In more than five Graves' hyperthyroidism patients, the study also compared T-cell repertoires from thyroid tissue with T-cell repertoires from blood. Following sampling, methimazole starting at 30 mg daily was given to hyperthyroidism patients, and high-dose intravenous methylprednisolone was given to ophthalmopathy patients. The paper reports TCR Vbeta CDR3 sequencing of more than 120 peripheral blood samples: approximately 41 ophthalmopathy, under 85 hyperthyroidism and approximately 17 progressor patients.

Reading the germline V gene gives CDR1 SGHRS and CDR2 YFSETQ. V is clipped by 0 bases and J by 2 bases, and the sequence between their germline boundaries is 8 bases long. From the cysteine up to the phenylalanine, the CDR3 has a length of 14 residues. The DNA shown is the 42-base CDR3, in frame from base 1. The study at large found these results: During validation, the model predicted progression to ophthalmopathy a median of about 6.5 months ahead of onset, with roughly 65% sensitivity and almost 75% specificity. Most expanded thyroid clonotypes (frequency above 0.001) were also found in blood, which suggests that blood repertoires may mirror thyroid immune responses. Sample size was not statistically predetermined, and blinding of investigators to group allocation was not performed. A 13 V-J signature model separated ophthalmopathy from stable hyperthyroidism, with roughly 88% sensitivity and 81.08% specificity in cross-validation and 80%/75% in testing.

The TCR beta CDR3 regions were amplified from RNA transcripts. For the first round of RT-PCR on the TCR CDR3, the HTBI primer set was used together with the Qiagen OneStep RT-PCR kit. The libraries were constructed in a second round of multiplex PCR and then size-selected and purified. The libraries were sequenced on an Illumina HiSeq2000 using paired-end 100 bp reads. As for the original processing: SOAPnuke was used to process the raw data, removing reads that contained adapters or uncalled bases, had a mean Phred below 15, or lacked an exact match to the constant primer or identifier. COPE v1.2.5 was used to merge the high-quality paired reads, and each unique nucleotide sequence was defined as a clonotype. MiTCR v1.1 was used to align the clonotypes against IMGT TRBV, TRBD and TRBJ reference segments. Analysis was restricted to V-J combinations with a frequency above 0.0001, which covered roughly 99% of repertoires. A TCS score was defined as the ratio between F50 (clonal expansion) and ExV (chaos), using BLOSUM62-based TCRdist between CDR3 peptides within each V-J. Welch's t-statistics and random forest reduced roughly 500 V-J features to roughly 13, which were used in a naive Bayes classifier (R e1071). TCRdb cleaned the public reads at Q25 with fastp, built clones with MiXCR and kept in-frame beta chains. Duplicate CDR3 protein sequences are folded into a single record with the most common DNA and genes. None of the V and J calls come from the authors' own analysis; TCRdb made them. Here the sample has 600,000 or so distinct CDR3 sequences; approximately 14% occur a single time. The ten largest account for roughly 7.1% of the sample.

In the ophthalmopathy patients, disease was moderately to severely active, with a Clinical Activity Score of 3 or more, a NOSPECS grade of 4 or more, and a duration of less than 3 months. Any patient with an uncontrolled infection, another autoimmune disease, pregnancy or lactation was excluded. Diagnoses relied on clinical symptoms, serum thyroxine and TRAb, thyroid ultrasound and orbital computed tomography. PBMCs were separated from under 11 ml of fresh peripheral blood using Ficoll-Paque density gradient centrifugation. Trizol reagent was used to extract total RNA, and RNA quality was then checked on an Agilent 2100 Bioanalyzer. The sample holds a few counts of this clonotype. Which antigen it targets is not known. No quality values exist for individual bases; no much larger clone is one base distant.

The receptor comes from a woman under 30 with Graves' ophthalmopathy. The chain is made from TRBV5-1 and TRBJ1-1; no D gene call is confident. Sequenced input: blood. Here the CDR3 is given as CASSLVSGNTEAFF. The sequenced DNA is TGCGCCAGCAGCTTGGTGTCCGGAAACACTGAAGCTTTCTTT.